This is a list of T cell receptor beta chains from one sample in a study of blood T cell repertoires in COVID-19. TCRdb's table, derived via immunoSEQ multiplex PCR, lists solely in-frame clones and lacks some. The repertoire holds tens of thousands of clones, with roughly nine tenths as singletons. The sequenced sample consisted of peripheral blood. These receptor sequences come from a man aged 55 to 69 with acute or convalescent COVID-19. Both conserved end residues are part of each CDR3. The order of the fields is J gene, clone size, V gene, D gene, CDR3 DNA, CDR3 protein. A D gene is named only where the DNA matches it firmly. Clone size is stated in some rows and not others, as once, few, many or a class when expanded.

>TRBJ2-4|-|TRBV9|-
TGTGCCAGCAGCGTAGACCCCCCTCAGGGCGCCAAAAACATTCAGTACTTC
CASSVDPPQGAKNIQYF
>TRBJ1-6|-|TRBV6-5|TRBD1
TGTGCCAGCACCATAGACAGGGGTAATTCACCCCTCCACTTT
CASTIDRGNSPLHF
>TRBJ2-7|-|TRBV13|TRBD1
TGTGCCAGCAGCCCGAGGCGGACAGGGACGTACGAGCAGTACTTC
CASSPRRTGTYEQYF
>TRBJ2-3|-|TRBV7-2|TRBD2
TGTGCCAGCAGCTTTCGGCGGGGGGGCACAGATACGCAGTATTTT
CASSFRRGGTDTQYF
>TRBJ1-5|-|TRBV23-1|TRBD1
TGCGCCAGCGTCCGGGACAGCCTCAATCAGCCCCAGCATTTT
CASVRDSLNQPQHF
>TRBJ2-1|-|TRBV7-2|-
TGTGCCAGCAGCTTAGAGGCAACTACCACCTACAATGAGCAGTTCTTC
CASSLEATTTYNEQFF
>TRBJ2-1|once|TRBV11-3|TRBD2
TGTGCCAGCAGCTTAGGACTAGCTACGGTGAATGAGCAGTTCTTC
CASSLGLATVNEQFF
>TRBJ2-3|-|TRBV1|-
TGCACCAGCAGTTTAGGGGGGGCCACAGATACGCAGTATTTT
CTSSLGGATDTQYF
>TRBJ2-7|-|TRBV27|TRBD1
TGTGCCAGCAGCCGAAAAACCGGGACAGGGAAACTGAACGAGCAGTACTTC
CASSRKTGTGKLNEQYF
>TRBJ2-7|-|TRBV9|TRBD1
TGTGCCAGCAGCGTAGGAGGGGACAGGCGCTACGAGCAGTACTTC
CASSVGGDRRYEQYF
>TRBJ1-5|-|TRBV2|-
TGTGCCAGCGCCACCGGGGACATTAGCAATCAGCCCCAGCATTTT
CASATGDISNQPQHF
>TRBJ2-7|-|TRBV5-6|TRBD1
TGTGCCAGCAGCTTGGTCGACAGGGCCTACGAGCAGTACTTC
CASSLVDRAYEQYF
>TRBJ2-7|few|TRBV9|-
TGTGCCAGCAGCCCAAGTGGGGAGTCCTACGAGCAGTACTTC
CASSPSGESYEQYF
>TRBJ2-7|few|TRBV3-1/TRBV3-2|-
TGTGCCAGCAGCCAAGGGAACGGGGTCCTCGCCGAGCAGTACTTC
CASSQGNGVLAEQYF
>TRBJ1-5|-|TRBV27|-
TGTGCCAGCAGTCCCCGGTTCGGGTCGAACCAGCCCCAGCATTTT
CASSPRFGSNQPQHF
>TRBJ1-1|-|TRBV19|-
TGTGCCACCCAGTCGCCGGGGGGCAACACTGAAGCTTTCTTT
CATQSPGGNTEAFF
>TRBJ1-1|few|TRBV2|-
TGTGCCAGCAATTCCCAATCGGGTACTGAAGCTTTCTTT
CASNSQSGTEAFF
>TRBJ2-5|-|TRBV5-4|TRBD1
TGTGCCAGCAGCTTCAGAGGGACAGGAGAGACCCAGTACTTC
CASSFRGTGETQYF
>TRBJ2-7|-|TRBV6-6|TRBD1
TGTGCCAGCAGCCCGGGGACAGGGGGCGCGGAGTACTTC
CASSPGTGGAEYF
>TRBJ1-2|once|TRBV27|-
TGTGCCAGCAGTCCCCTCGGGGGGTTGGGCTACACCTTC
CASSPLGGLGYTF
>TRBJ1-1|-|TRBV10-2|-
TGCGCCAGCAGTACGATACAAGGGGAAACTGAAGCTTTCTTT
CASSTIQGETEAFF